This T cell receptor beta chain was sequenced during a study of untreated major depressive disorder. Study outcomes and limitations: TRBV05-01 (Vbeta 5.1) usage was higher in CD4+ T cells of depressed patients than controls.

CDR1 SGHRS and CDR2 YFSETQ come from the germline V gene. V was shortened by 0 bases and J by 0 bases, with 12 bases between the two germline ends. The length of the CDR3 is 16 residues. Excluded: major illness, comorbidity, regular medication, drug use, over 100 g alcohol weekly. Around 29 ml of blood was drawn into EDTA tubes. Details on this clone: The antigen remains unidentified.

The data were produced by immunoSEQ multiplex PCR, yet TCRdb's version contains in-frame clones alone and is incomplete. The repertoire holds tens of thousands of clones, with over 80% as singletons. Sequenced: CD4+ T cells from PBMCs. The chain uses TRBV5-1 and TRBJ1-2; D is unresolved. The sequence was collected from a man younger than 40 in good health. The CDR3 here is CASSLELTRANYGYTF. The CDR3, as DNA: TGCGCCAGCAGCTTGGAGCTCACACGCGCTAACTATGGCTACACCTTC.